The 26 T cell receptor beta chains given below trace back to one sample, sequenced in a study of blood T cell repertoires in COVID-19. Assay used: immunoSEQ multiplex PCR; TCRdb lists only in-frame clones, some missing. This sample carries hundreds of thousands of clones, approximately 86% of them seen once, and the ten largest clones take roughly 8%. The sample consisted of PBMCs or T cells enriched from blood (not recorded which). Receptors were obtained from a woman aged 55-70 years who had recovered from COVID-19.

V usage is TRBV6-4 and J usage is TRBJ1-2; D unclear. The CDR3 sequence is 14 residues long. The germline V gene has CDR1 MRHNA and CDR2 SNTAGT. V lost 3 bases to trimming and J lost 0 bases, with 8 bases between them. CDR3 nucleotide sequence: TGTGCCAGCAGTGAAAGGAGCTCTAACTATGGCTACACCTTC. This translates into CASSERSSNYGYTF.

The CDR3 here is CASSPWDRTYEQYV. DNA of the CDR3: TGCGCCAGCAGCCCCTGGGACAGGACCTACGAGCAGTACGTC. The rearrangement uses TRBV5-1 and TRBJ2-7, with 8 nucleotides matching TRBD1. After removal of 4 bases from V and 2 bases from J, the junction contained 5 bases not matched to a gene. CDR3 length: 14 amino acids. Germline CDR1 and CDR2: SGHRS and YFSETQ.

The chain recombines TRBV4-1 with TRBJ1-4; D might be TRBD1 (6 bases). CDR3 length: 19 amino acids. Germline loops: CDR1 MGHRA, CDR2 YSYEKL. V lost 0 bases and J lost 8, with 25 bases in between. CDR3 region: CASSQDWAGAQTGREKLFF. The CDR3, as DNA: TGCGCCAGCAGCCAAGATTGGGCAGGGGCCCAAACCGGGAGGGAAAAACTGTTTTTT.

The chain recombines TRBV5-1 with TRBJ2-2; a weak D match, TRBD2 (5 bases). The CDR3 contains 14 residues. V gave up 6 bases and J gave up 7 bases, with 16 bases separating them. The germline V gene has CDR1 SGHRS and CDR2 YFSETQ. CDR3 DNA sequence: TGCGCCAGCATTCCTTCTAAGGGAGACGGGGAGCTGTTTTTT. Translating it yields CASIPSKGDGELFF.

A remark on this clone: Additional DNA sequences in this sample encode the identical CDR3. CDR3 DNA sequence: TGTGCCAGCTCACCCGCCGGGAACTATGGCTACACCTTC. This encodes CASSPAGNYGYTF. The chain links TRBV18 to TRBJ1-2; D unclear. The V and J ends lost 3 bases and 2 bases respectively, with 7 bases between them. In germline, CDR1 is KGHSH, CDR2 LQKENI. This CDR3 contains 13 residues.

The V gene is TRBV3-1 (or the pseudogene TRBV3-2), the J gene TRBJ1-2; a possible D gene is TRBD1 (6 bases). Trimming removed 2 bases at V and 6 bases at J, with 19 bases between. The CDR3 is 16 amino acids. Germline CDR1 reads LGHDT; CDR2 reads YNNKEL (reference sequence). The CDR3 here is CASSQWGGGREDGYTF. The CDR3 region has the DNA TGTGCCAGCAGCCAATGGGGAGGGGGGAGAGAAGATGGCTACACCTTC.

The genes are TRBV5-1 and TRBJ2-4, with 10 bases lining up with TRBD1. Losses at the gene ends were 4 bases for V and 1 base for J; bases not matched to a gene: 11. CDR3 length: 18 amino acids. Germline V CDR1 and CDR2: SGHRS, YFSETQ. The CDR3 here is CASSPGTGVLGAKNIQYF. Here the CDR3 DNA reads TGCGCCAGCAGCCCCGGGACAGGGGTTTTGGGTGCCAAAAACATTCAGTACTTC. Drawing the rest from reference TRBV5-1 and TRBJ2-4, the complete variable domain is KAGVTQTPRYLIKTRGQQVTLSCSPISGHRSVSWYQQTPGQGLQFLFEYFSETQRNKGNFPGRFSGRQFSNSRSEMNVSTLELGDSALYLCASSPGTGVLGAKNIQYFGAGTRLSVL.

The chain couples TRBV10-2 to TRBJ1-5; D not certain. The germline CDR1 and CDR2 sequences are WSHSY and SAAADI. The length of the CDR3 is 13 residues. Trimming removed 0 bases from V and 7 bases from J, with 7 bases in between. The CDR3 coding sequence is TGCGCCAGCAGTGAGTCGGGCCGGCAGCCCCAGCATTTT. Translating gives CASSESGRQPQHF.

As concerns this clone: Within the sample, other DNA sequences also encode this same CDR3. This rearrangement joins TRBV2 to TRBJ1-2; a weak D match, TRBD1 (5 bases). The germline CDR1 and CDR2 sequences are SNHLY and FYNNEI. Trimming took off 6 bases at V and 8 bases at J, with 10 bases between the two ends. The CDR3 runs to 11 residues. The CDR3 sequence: CASSERGGYTF. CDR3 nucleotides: TGTGCCAGCAGCGAAAGGGGCGGCTACACCTTC.

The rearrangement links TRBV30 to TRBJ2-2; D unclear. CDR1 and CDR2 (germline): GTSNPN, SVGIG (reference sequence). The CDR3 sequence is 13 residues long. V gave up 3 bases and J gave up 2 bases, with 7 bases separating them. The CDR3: CAWRERNTGELFF. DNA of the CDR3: TGTGCCTGGAGGGAGCGTAACACCGGGGAGCTGTTTTTT.

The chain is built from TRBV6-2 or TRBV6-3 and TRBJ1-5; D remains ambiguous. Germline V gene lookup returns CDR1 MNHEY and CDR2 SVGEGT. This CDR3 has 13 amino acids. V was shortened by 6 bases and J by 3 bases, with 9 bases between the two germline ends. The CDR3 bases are TGTGCCAGCAGCCCGTTGGCCAATCAGCCCCAGCATTTT. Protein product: CASSPLANQPQHF.

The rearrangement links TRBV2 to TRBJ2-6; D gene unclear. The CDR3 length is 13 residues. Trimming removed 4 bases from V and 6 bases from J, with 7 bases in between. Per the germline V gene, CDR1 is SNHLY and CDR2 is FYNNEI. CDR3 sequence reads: CASSAPLANVLTF. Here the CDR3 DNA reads TGTGCCAGCAGTGCCCCCCTGGCCAACGTCCTGACTTTC.

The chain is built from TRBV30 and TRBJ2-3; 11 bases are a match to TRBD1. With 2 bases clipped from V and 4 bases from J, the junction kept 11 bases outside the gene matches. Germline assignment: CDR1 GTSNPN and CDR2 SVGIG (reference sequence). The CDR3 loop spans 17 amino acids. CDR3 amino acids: CAWSPDSGTGGSDTQYF. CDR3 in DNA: TGTGCCTGGAGTCCCGACTCCGGGACAGGGGGTTCAGATACGCAGTATTTT.

This CDR3 reads CASDRLAGQETQYF. The CDR3 DNA is TGTGCCAGCGATAGACTAGCGGGACAAGAGACCCAGTACTTC. The chain recombines TRBV6-5 with TRBJ2-5; the match to TRBD2 covers 11 bases. The junction had 4 bases not matched to a gene; V was cut back by 8 bases and J by 2 bases. The germline V gene encodes CDR1 MNHEY and CDR2 SVGAGI. The CDR3 is 14 residues long.

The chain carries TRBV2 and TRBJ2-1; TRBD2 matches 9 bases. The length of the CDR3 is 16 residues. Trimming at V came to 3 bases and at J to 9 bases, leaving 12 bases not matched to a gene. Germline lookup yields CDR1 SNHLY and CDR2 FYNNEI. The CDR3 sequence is CASSDRARGGAVEQFF. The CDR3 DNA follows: TGTGCCAGCAGTGATAGGGCGCGCGGGGGGGCCGTTGAGCAGTTCTTC.

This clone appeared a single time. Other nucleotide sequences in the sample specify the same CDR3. DNA of the CDR3: TGTGCTAGTGGTTCGTCCTATAATTCACCCCTCCACTTT. It specifies CASGSSYNSPLHF. The chain carries TRBV12-5 and TRBJ1-6; D is unclear. Germline CDR1 LGHNT, CDR2 FRNRAP. CDR3 length: 13 residues. V dropped 4 bases and J dropped 1 base, with 2 bases sitting between them. The variable domain in full, with the rest retrieved from reference TRBV12-5 and TRBJ1-6, is DARVTQTPRHKVTEMGQEVTMRCQPILGHNTVFWYRQTMMQGLELLAYFRNRAPLDDSGMPKDRFSAEMPDATLATLKIQPSEPRDSAVYFCASGSSYNSPLHFGNGTRLTVT.

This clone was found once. In DNA, the CDR3 is TGTGCCAGCAGCCAAGTGGCGGGCAGTAGCACAGATACGCAGTATTTT. Translation: CASSQVAGSSTDTQYF. The chain employs TRBV3-1 (or the pseudogene TRBV3-2) and TRBJ2-3, with TRBD2 as a possible D gene (5 bases). Trimming took off 1 base at V and 0 bases at J, with 11 bases between the two ends. Germline CDR1 LGHDT, CDR2 YNNKEL (reference sequence). The CDR3 is 16 residues long.

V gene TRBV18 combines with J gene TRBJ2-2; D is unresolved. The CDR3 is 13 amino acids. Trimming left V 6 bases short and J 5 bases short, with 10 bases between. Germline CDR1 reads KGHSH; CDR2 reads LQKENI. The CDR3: CASSEQPTGELFF. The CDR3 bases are TGTGCCAGCTCCGAACAGCCGACCGGGGAGCTGTTTTTT.

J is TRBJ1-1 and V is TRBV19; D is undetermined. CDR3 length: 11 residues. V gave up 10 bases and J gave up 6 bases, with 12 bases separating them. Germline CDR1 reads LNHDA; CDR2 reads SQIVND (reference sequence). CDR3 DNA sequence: TGTGCCACCATAGCGGGGTCTGAAGCTTTCTTT. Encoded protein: CATIAGSEAFF.

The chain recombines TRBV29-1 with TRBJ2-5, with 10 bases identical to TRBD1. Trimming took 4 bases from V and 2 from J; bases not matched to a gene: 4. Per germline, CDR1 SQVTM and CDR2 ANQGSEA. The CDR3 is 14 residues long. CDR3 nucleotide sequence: TGCAGCGTTGGTGCGGACAGGGGGCAAGAGACCCAGTACTTC. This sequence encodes CSVGADRGQETQYF.

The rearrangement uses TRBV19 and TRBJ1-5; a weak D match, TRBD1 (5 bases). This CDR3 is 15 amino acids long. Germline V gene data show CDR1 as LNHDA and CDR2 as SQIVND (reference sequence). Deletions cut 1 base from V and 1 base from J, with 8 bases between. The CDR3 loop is CASSIAGLSNQPQHF. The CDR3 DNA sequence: TGTGCCAGTAGTATAGCAGGGTTAAGCAATCAGCCCCAGCATTTT.

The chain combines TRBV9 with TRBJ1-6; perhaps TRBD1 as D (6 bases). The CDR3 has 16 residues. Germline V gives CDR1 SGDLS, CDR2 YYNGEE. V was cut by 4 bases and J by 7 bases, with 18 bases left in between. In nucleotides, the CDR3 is TGTGCCAGCAGCCCCGAGGGGGGGCACGCAAATTCACCCCTCCACTTT. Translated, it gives CASSPEGGHANSPLHF. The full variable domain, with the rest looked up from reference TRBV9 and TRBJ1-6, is DSGVTQTPKHLITATGQRVTLRCSPRSGDLSVYWYQQSLDQGLQFLIQYYNGEERAKGNILERFSAQQFPDLHSELNLSSLELGDSALYFCASSPEGGHANSPLHFGNGTRLTVT.

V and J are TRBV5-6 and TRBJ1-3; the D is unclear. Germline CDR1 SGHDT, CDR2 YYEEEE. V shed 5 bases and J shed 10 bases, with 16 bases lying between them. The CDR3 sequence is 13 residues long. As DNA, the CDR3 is TGTGCCAGCAGTCCCGGGGATGGGGTGACCATATATTTT. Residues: CASSPGDGVTIYF. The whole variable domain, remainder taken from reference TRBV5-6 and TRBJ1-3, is DAGVTQSPTHLIKTRGQQVTLRCSPKSGHDTVSWYQQALGQGPQFIFQYYEEEERQRGNFPDRFSGHQFPNYSSELNVNALLLGDSALYLCASSPGDGVTIYFGEGSWLTVV.

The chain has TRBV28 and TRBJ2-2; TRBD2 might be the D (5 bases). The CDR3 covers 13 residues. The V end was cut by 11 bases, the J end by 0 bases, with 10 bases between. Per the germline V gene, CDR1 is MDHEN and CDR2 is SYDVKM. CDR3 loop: CAAPGSNTGELFF. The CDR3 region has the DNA TGTGCCGCCCCGGGGTCGAACACCGGGGAGCTGTTTTTT.

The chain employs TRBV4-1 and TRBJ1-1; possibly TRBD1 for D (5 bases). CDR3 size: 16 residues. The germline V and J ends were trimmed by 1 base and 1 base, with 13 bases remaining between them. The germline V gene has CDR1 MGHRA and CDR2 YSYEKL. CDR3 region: CASSQAPFRGNTEAFF. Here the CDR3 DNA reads TGCGCCAGCAGCCAAGCCCCTTTTAGGGGGAACACTGAAGCTTTCTTT.

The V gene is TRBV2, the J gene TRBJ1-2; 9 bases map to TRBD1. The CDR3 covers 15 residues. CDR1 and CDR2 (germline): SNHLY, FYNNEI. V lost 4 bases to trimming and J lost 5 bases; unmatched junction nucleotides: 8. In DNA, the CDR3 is TGTGCCAGCAGTGGGTCGACAGGGGGAGGGTATGGCTACACCTTC. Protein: CASSGSTGGGYGYTF.